A single sample gave rise to the 27 T cell receptor beta chains below, sequenced in a study of technical replicates of blood from a handful of donors. Clones were sequenced by immunoSEQ multiplex PCR, and TCRdb holds only the in-frame ones, with some missing. The table includes nearly 80,000 clones, 92% detected once. Sequencing was performed on T cells isolated from PBMCs. Receptors were obtained from a human donor in good health.

V usage is TRBV2 and J usage is TRBJ2-2; 13 nucleotides line up with TRBD2. This CDR3 comprises 17 residues. In germline, CDR1 is SNHLY, CDR2 FYNNEI. The J segment lost 7 bases and the V segment lost 4 bases, leaving 9 bases of the junction unmatched. CDR3: CASSVETSGRTGGELFF. CDR3 in DNA: TGTGCCAGCAGTGTAGAGACTAGCGGGAGGACTGGCGGGGAGCTGTTTTTT. Drawing the rest from reference TRBV2 and TRBJ2-2, the complete variable domain is EPEVTQTPSHQVTQMGQEVILRCVPISNHLYFYWYRQILGQKVEFLVSFYNNEISEKSEIFDDQFSVERPDGSNFTLKIRSTKLEDSAMYFCASSVETSGRTGGELFFGEGSRLTVL.

The rearrangement joins TRBV5-1 to TRBJ2-7; 11 nucleotides align to TRBD1. With 4 bases clipped from V and 3 bases from J, the junction kept 6 bases outside the gene matches. Germline CDR1 is SGHRS and CDR2 is YFSETQ. The CDR3 runs 15 residues. The chain's CDR3 is CASSRGTGGNYEQYF. Written as DNA, the CDR3 is TGCGCCAGCAGCAGGGGGACAGGGGGGAACTACGAGCAGTACTTC.

This clone showed up just once. This sequence joins TRBV27 and TRBJ2-3; 13 bases align to TRBD2. Germline CDR1 MNHEY, CDR2 SMNVEV (reference sequence). The CDR3 extends over 15 amino acids. Losses at the gene ends were 5 bases for V and 3 bases for J; bases not matched to a gene: 2. The CDR3 nucleotides are TGTGCCAGCAGTACGGGACTAGCGGGGACAGATACGCAGTATTTT. Amino acid sequence: CASSTGLAGTDTQYF.

The chain joins TRBV7-9 to TRBJ2-1; 8 nucleotides match TRBD2. CDR1 and CDR2 from the germline V gene are SEHNR and FQNEAQ (reference sequence). The J segment lost 4 bases and the V segment lost 4 bases, leaving 6 bases of the junction unmatched. The length of the CDR3 is 15 residues. The CDR3 DNA reads as TGTGCCAGCAGCTCAACTAGCGGAAATTACAATGAGCAGTTCTTC. Translation gives CASSSTSGNYNEQFF.

This chain uses TRBV21-1 with TRBJ2-7; the table's D call of TRBD1 was not tested on the DNA. TRBV21-1 is reported as a pseudogene. This CDR3 contains 15 residues. The CDR3 is CASSKGQGTTYEQYF. CDR3 coding DNA: TGTGCCAGCAGCAAGGGACAGGGGACAACCTACGAGCAGTACTTC.

The chain couples TRBV7-8 to TRBJ2-1; 7 nucleotides line up with TRBD2. The CDR3 sequence is 16 residues long. V was clipped by 2 bases and J by 9 bases; unmatched bases: 13. The germline CDR1 and CDR2 sequences are SGHVS and FQNEAQ. The CDR3 loop reads CASSLLMAGEGLEQFF. The CDR3 coding sequence is TGTGCCAGCAGCTTATTAATGGCGGGAGAAGGTCTTGAGCAGTTCTTC.

The chain couples TRBV6-6 to TRBJ1-3; a weak D match, TRBD1 (5 bases). V lost 4 bases and J lost 2, with 12 bases in between. Germline CDR1 is MNHNY and CDR2 is SVGAGI (reference sequence). This CDR3 is built from 15 residues. The DNA for the CDR3 is TGTGCCAGCAGTTTTGCCAGGGAAACTGGAAACACCATATATTTT. It codes for CASSFARETGNTIYF.

The rearrangement links TRBV5-4 to TRBJ2-7; 10 positions agree with TRBD1. The CDR3 loop spans 16 amino acids. Per germline, CDR1 SGHNT and CDR2 YYREEE (reference sequence). J was trimmed by 1 base and V by 4 bases; bases with no gene match: 8. This CDR3 reads CASSIAGTGDSYEQYF. DNA for the CDR3: TGTGCCAGCAGCATCGCCGGGACAGGGGATTCCTACGAGCAGTACTTC.

This clone came up once. The chain has TRBV4-1 and TRBJ2-3; maybe TRBD1 (6 bases). This CDR3 is 12 amino acids long. Trimming left V 3 bases short and J 5 bases short, with 6 bases between. The V gene's germline CDR1 is MGHRA and CDR2 YSYEKL. Written as DNA, the CDR3 is TGCGCCAGCAGCCACAGGGGAGATACGCAGTATTTT. Amino acid sequence: CASSHRGDTQYF.

The V gene is TRBV28, the J gene TRBJ1-5; D might be TRBD1 (6 bases). Germline CDR1 is MDHEN and CDR2 is SYDVKM. V lost 5 bases and J 0 bases, leaving 8 bases between the germline ends. CDR3 length: 14 residues. The CDR3 is CASSDRYSNQPQHF. CDR3 coding DNA: TGTGCCAGCAGTGACAGGTATAGCAATCAGCCCCAGCATTTT.

The table lists this clone with a count of one. The CDR3, as DNA: TGTGCCAGCAGCTTATTGGGGGGAGTCCACGAGCAGTACTTC. This translates into CASSLLGGVHEQYF. The chain combines TRBV7-3 with TRBJ2-7; D may be TRBD2 (6 bases). The ends were cut back, 2 bases at V and 5 bases at J, with 13 bases in the middle. CDR1 is SGHTA, CDR2 FQGTGA, per germline. This CDR3 contains 14 residues. Drawing the rest from reference TRBV7-3 and TRBJ2-7, the complete variable domain is GAGVSQTPSNKVTEKGKYVELRCDPISGHTALYWYRQSLGQGPEFLIYFQGTGAADDSGLPNDRFFAVRPEGSVSTLKIQRTERGDSAVYLCASSLLGGVHEQYFGPGTRLTVT.

Written as DNA, the CDR3 is TGTGCCAGCAGCGTAGATGGACAGGGGATTTGGGAGCAGTACTTC. Amino acid sequence: CASSVDGQGIWEQYF. The chain employs TRBV9 and TRBJ2-7; the match to TRBD1 covers 9 bases. J was trimmed by 7 bases and V by 0 bases; bases with no gene match: 8. CDR1 SGDLS and CDR2 YYNGEE come from the germline V gene. The CDR3 sequence is 15 residues long.

The chain recombines TRBV9 with TRBJ2-7; D not resolved. V was trimmed by 4 bases and J by 3 bases, leaving 17 bases between them. Germline V gene lookup returns CDR1 SGDLS and CDR2 YYNGEE. The CDR3 spans 15 residues. The CDR3 DNA sequence: TGTGCCAGCAGCCCAAGGAAGACGGGTTACTACGAGCAGTACTTC. This translates into CASSPRKTGYYEQYF.

The J gene is TRBJ2-5, the V gene TRBV6-5, with 10 nucleotides matching TRBD1. The length of the CDR3 is 14 residues. Germline V gene lookup returns CDR1 MNHEY and CDR2 SVGAGI. Unmatched junction bases numbered 6, after V lost 6 bases and J lost 5 bases. The CDR3 coding sequence is TGTGCCAGCAGCGGGGACAGGGGCAGGGAGACCCAGTACTTC. The encoded protein is CASSGDRGRETQYF.

The chain employs TRBV7-9 and TRBJ1-4, with unresolved D. The CDR3 sequence is 13 residues long. Germline CDR1 is SEHNR and CDR2 is FQNEAQ (reference sequence). V was clipped by 1 base and J by 7 bases, with 7 bases between them. The CDR3 bases are TGTGCCAGCAGCTTAGACCGTAGTGAAAAACTGTTTTTT. Amino acid sequence: CASSLDRSEKLFF. The variable domain in full, completed from reference TRBV7-9 and TRBJ1-4, reads DTGVSQNPRHKITKRGQNVTFRCDPISEHNRLYWYRQTLGQGPEFLTYFQNEAQLEKSRLLSDRFSAERPKGSFSTLEIQRTEQGDSAMYLCASSLDRSEKLFFGSGTQLSVL.

The genes are TRBV7-2 and TRBJ2-7; 7 nucleotides line up with TRBD2. This CDR3 is 14 amino acids long. Germline-derived CDR1 and CDR2 are SGHTA and FQGNSA. After removal of 5 bases from V and 0 bases from J, the junction contained 4 bases not matched to a gene. The CDR3 protein is CASSPQRDSYEQYF. CDR3 coding DNA: TGTGCCAGCAGCCCCCAGCGGGACTCCTACGAGCAGTACTTC.

The V and J genes are TRBV7-9 and TRBJ1-4, with D perhaps TRBD1 (6 bases). In germline, CDR1 is SEHNR, CDR2 FQNEAQ (reference sequence). The CDR3 runs 15 residues. The ends were cut back, 5 bases at V and 7 bases at J, with 17 bases in the middle. The CDR3 is CASSRTTGSTEKLFF. In DNA form, the CDR3 reads TGTGCCAGCAGCCGAACCACAGGGTCGACTGAAAAACTGTTTTTT.

This clone was counted between two and nine times. This rearrangement joins TRBV25-1 to TRBJ1-1, with D hard to call. The V end lost 6 bases, the J end lost 5 bases, and 10 bases lay between the germline ends. The CDR3 has 12 amino acids. The germline V gene encodes CDR1 MGHDK and CDR2 SYGVNS. The CDR3 bases are TGTGCCAGCAGCCCCGGAGGGACTGAAGCTTTCTTT. It encodes CASSPGGTEAFF.

The rearrangement joins TRBV5-8 to TRBJ2-7; 9 positions match TRBD1. J was trimmed by 0 bases and V by 2 bases; bases with no gene match: 3. Germline CDR1 is SGHTS and CDR2 is YDEGEE. The CDR3 length is 15 residues. CDR3 protein: CASSFGTGPSYEQYF. The CDR3 DNA reads as TGTGCCAGCAGCTTTGGGACAGGGCCCTCCTACGAGCAGTACTTC.

The chain recombines TRBV7-9 with TRBJ2-1; 11 positions match TRBD2. The junction had 3 bases not matched to a gene; V was cut back by 10 bases and J by 7 bases. Per germline, CDR1 SEHNR and CDR2 FQNEAQ (reference sequence). This CDR3 comprises 12 residues. The CDR3 nucleotides read TGTGCCACCAGACTAGCGGGAAATGAGCAGTTCTTC. Protein sequence: CATRLAGNEQFF.

A single count supports this clone. A read error may produce the germline difference seen at one junction end. The rearrangement links TRBV9 to TRBJ2-3; TRBD2 agrees at 9 bases. The CDR3 loop spans 17 amino acids. Germline V gene sequence: CDR1 SGDLS, CDR2 YYNGEE. CDR3 sequence (DNA): TGTGCCGGCAGCGTAGCGGGAGCGATACTTGGCACAGATACGCAGTATTTT. Its protein is CAGSVAGAILGTDTQYF.

The chain couples TRBV11-3 to TRBJ2-7; 10 nucleotides align to TRBD2. Germline-derived CDR1 and CDR2 are SGHNT and YENEEA. V trimming: 4 bases; J trimming: 4 bases; junction bases outside the gene matches: 7. The CDR3 is 15 residues long. CDR3: CASSSMTSGQYEQYF. In DNA, the CDR3 is TGTGCCAGCAGCTCGATGACTAGCGGGCAATACGAGCAGTACTTC.

The chain carries TRBV7-2 and TRBJ2-3; D gene ambiguous. The CDR3 is 14 residues long. The germline CDR1 and CDR2 sequences are SGHTA and FQGNSA. Trimming removed 1 base from V and 2 bases from J, with 7 bases in between. The CDR3 bases are TGTGCCAGCAGCTTAGACACCACCACAGATACGCAGTATTTT. Translation gives CASSLDTTTDTQYF.

The chain recombines TRBV19 with TRBJ1-2; TRBD1 matches at 12 bases. Trimming at V came to 4 bases and at J to 7 bases, leaving 10 bases not matched to a gene. From germline, CDR1 is LNHDA and CDR2 SQIVND (reference sequence). The CDR3 sequence is 16 residues long. This chain's CDR3 is CASSTPGTGGRGGYTF. For the CDR3, the DNA is TGTGCCAGTAGTACCCCCGGGACAGGGGGCCGGGGTGGCTACACCTTC.

The chain is built from TRBV19 and TRBJ2-1; 8 nucleotides align to TRBD1. The CDR3 runs to 15 residues. Trimming removed 4 bases from V and 1 base from J; junction bases left unmatched: 3. The germline CDR1 and CDR2 sequences are LNHDA and SQIVND (reference sequence). CDR3 in amino acids: CASSTGTGSYNEQFF. CDR3 bases: TGTGCCAGTAGTACCGGGACAGGTTCCTACAATGAGCAGTTCTTC. Variable domain in full (rest from reference TRBV19 and TRBJ2-1): DGGITQSPKYLFRKEGQNVTLSCEQNLNHDAMYWYRQDPGQGLRLIYYSQIVNDFQKGDIAEGYSVSREKKESFPLTVTSAQKNPTAFYLCASSTGTGSYNEQFFGPGTRLTVL.

The V call is TRBV7-8, the J call TRBJ1-4; TRBD1 might be the D (5 bases). The CDR3 consists of 14 residues. V dropped 5 bases and J dropped 2 bases, with 9 bases sitting between them. Germline V gene lookup returns CDR1 SGHVS and CDR2 FQNEAQ. The CDR3 region is CASSLTATNEKLFF. For the CDR3, the DNA is TGTGCCAGCAGCCTGACAGCTACTAATGAAAAACTGTTTTTT.

This clone was counted a few times. The V call is TRBV30, the J call TRBJ1-1; TRBD1 is a possible D gene (6 bases). Trimming took off 4 bases at V and 10 bases at J, with 16 bases between the two ends. Germline assignment: CDR1 GTSNPN and CDR2 SVGIG (reference sequence). The CDR3 loop spans 12 amino acids. The CDR3 coding sequence is TGTGCCTGGACCCTAGGGGGGGGCTTAGCTTTCTTT. Translation gives CAWTLGGGLAFF.